The table lists the clone carrying this T cell receptor beta chain with many counts. These data are taken from a study of T cells after yellow fever vaccination. The CDR3 runs to 14 residues. Unmatched junction bases numbered 10, after V lost 7 bases and J lost 4 bases. CDR1 is MNHEY, CDR2 SVGEGT, per germline. TCRdb re-derived calls from the 5' RACE reads in MiXCR, one entry per CDR3 protein. The table has some 390,000 distinct CDR3 sequences, 6.2% seen once. Sequenced here: PBMCs, sampled 5 days after the yellow fever booster vaccination. This TCR came from a man aged 30 to 39 who received the YFV17D yellow fever vaccine. The chain couples TRBV6-2 or TRBV6-3 to TRBJ2-7, with 7 bases lining up with TRBD2. CDR3 residues: CASNVGGLIYEQYF. The CDR3 DNA is TGTGCCAGCAATGTCGGGGGACTAATATACGAGCAGTACTTC.